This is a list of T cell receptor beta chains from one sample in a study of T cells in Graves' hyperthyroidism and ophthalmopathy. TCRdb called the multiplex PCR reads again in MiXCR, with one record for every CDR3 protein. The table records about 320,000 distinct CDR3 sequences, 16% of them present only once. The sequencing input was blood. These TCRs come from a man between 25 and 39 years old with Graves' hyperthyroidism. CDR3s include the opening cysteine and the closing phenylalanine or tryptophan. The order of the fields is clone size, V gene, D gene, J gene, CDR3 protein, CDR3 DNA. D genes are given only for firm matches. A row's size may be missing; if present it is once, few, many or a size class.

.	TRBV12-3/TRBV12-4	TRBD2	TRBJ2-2	CASSPPGLAGTGELFF	TGTGCCAGCAGTCCCCCGGGACTAGCGGGAACCGGGGAGCTGTTTTTT
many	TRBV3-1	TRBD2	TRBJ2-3	CASSPPSGRSTDTQYF	TGTGCCAGCAGCCCTCCGTCCGGGAGGAGCACAGATACGCAGTATTTT
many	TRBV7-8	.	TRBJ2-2	CAGQLLNTGELFF	TGTGCCGGACAGCTACTGAACACCGGGGAGCTGTTTTTT
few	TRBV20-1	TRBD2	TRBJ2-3	CSARVSGGTDTQYF	TGCAGTGCTAGAGTTAGCGGGGGCACAGATACGCAGTATTTT
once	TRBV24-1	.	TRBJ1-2	CATSDWDRRYGYTF	TGTGCCACCAGTGATTGGGACCGTCGGTATGGCTACACCTTC
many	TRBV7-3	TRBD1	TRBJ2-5	CASSLSGRTGGRETQYF	TGTGCCAGCAGCTTAAGCGGCCGCACAGGGGGCAGGGAGACCCAGTACTTC
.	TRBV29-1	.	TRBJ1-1	CSVGQNTEALF	TGCAGCGTTGGCCAGAACACTGAAGCTCTCTTT
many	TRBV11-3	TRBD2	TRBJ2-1	CASSLGGLADNEQFF	TGTGCCAGCAGCTTAGGGGGACTAGCGGACAATGAGCAGTTCTTC
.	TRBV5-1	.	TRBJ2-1	CASSFGLGNYNEQFF	TGCGCCAGCAGCTTCGGACTGGGAAACTACAATGAGCAGTTCTTC
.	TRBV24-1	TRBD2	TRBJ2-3	CATSGAGGTDTQYF	TGTGCCACCAGTGGCGCGGGGGGCACAGATACGCAGTATTTT
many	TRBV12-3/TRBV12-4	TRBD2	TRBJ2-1	CASSSSGRVNEQFF	TGTGCCAGCAGTAGCAGCGGGAGGGTTAATGAGCAGTTCTTC
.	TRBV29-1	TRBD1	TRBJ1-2	CSVLDSSDREANGYTF	TGCAGCGTTCTGGATTCCTCGGACAGGGAAGCGAATGGCTACACCTTC
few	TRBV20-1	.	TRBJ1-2	CSARDRRAITYGYTF	TGCAGTGCTAGAGATAGGAGGGCCATTACCTATGGCTACACCTTC
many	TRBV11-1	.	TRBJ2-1	CASSQRLEAGNEQFF	TGTGCCAGCAGCCAACGACTAGAAGCAGGGAATGAGCAGTTCTTC
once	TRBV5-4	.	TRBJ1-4	CASSHRVGEGEKLFF	TGTGCCAGCAGCCATCGGGTCGGTGAGGGTGAAAAACTGTTTTTT
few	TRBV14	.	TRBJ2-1	CASSQELGLRNEQFF	TGTGCCAGCAGCCAAGAACTAGGTCTACGGAATGAGCAGTTCTTC
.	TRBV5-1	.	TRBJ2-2	CASSLDKATTGELFF	TGCGCCAGCAGCTTGGATAAGGCCACCACCGGGGAGCTGTTTTTT
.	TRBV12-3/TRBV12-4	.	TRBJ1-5	CASSLNGGGQPQHF	TGTGCCAGCAGCCTTAACGGGGGTGGTCAGCCCCAGCATTTT
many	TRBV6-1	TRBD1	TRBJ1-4	CASSTLTGTNEKLFF	TGTGCCAGCAGTACCTTGACAGGGACTAATGAAAAACTGTTTTTT
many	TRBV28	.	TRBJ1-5	CASSALVGISNQPQHF	TGTGCCAGCAGTGCTTTGGTGGGGATTAGCAATCAGCCCCAGCATTTT
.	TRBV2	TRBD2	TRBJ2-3	CASSPGLAGGFDTQYF	TGTGCCAGCAGTCCTGGACTAGCGGGAGGATTTGATACGCAGTATTTT
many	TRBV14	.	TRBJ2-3	CASSRLHRSGTDTQYF	TGTGCCAGCAGCCGACTTCACCGTAGCGGCACAGATACGCAGTATTTT
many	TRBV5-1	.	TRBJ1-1	CASGGGLNTEAFF	TGCGCCAGCGGGGGGGGCCTGAACACTGAAGCTTTCTTT
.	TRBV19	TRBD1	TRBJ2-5	CASSKGQVETQYF	TGTGCCAGTAGTAAAGGACAGGTAGAGACCCAGTACTTC
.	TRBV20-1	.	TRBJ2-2	CSAQELQRGAGELFF	TGCAGTGCCCAAGAGCTACAGAGAGGGGCCGGGGAGCTGTTTTTT
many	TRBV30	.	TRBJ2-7	CAWSAGIHEQYF	TGTGCCTGGAGTGCAGGGATCCACGAGCAGTACTTC
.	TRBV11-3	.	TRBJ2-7	CASSFRGGNHEQYF	TGTGCCAGCAGCTTCAGGGGGGGAAACCACGAGCAGTACTTC
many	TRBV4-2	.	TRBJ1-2	CATEEFRGSDYGYTF	TGTGCCACCGAAGAGTTCAGGGGAAGTGACTATGGCTACACCTTC
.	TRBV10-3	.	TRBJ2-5	CAISGGETQYF	TGTGCCATCAGTGGGGGGGAGACCCAGTACTTC
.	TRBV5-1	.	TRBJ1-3	CASREGGSDRNTIYF	TGCGCCAGCAGAGAAGGAGGGTCTGATAGAAACACCATATATTTT
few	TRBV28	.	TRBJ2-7	CASSLSAWPVSSYEQYF	TGTGCCAGCAGTTTATCGGCCTGGCCGGTCAGCTCCTACGAGCAGTACTTC
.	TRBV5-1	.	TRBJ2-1	CASSLEARVSDEQFF	TGCGCCAGCAGCTTGGAGGCTAGGGTCTCGGATGAGCAGTTCTTC
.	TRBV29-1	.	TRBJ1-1	CSVRQNTEAFF	TGCAGCGTGAGACAGAACACTGAAGCTTTCTTT
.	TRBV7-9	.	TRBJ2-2	CASSARDGQNTGELFF	TGTGCCAGCAGCGCCCGGGACGGACAGAACACCGGGGAGCTGTTTTTT
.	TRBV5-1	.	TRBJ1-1	CASSLFEGRSEAFF	TGCGCCAGCAGCTTGTTTGAGGGGCGGTCTGAAGCTTTCTTT
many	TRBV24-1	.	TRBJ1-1	CATSEGGNTEAFF	TGTGCCACCAGTGAGGGCGGGAACACTGAAGCTTTCTTT
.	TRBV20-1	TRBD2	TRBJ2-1	CSARARLGAGANYNEQFF	TGCAGTGCTAGAGCACGGTTAGGGGCGGGAGCGAACTACAATGAGCAGTTCTTC
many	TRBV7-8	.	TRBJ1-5	CASSSLPGPQSGNQPQHF	TGTGCCAGCAGCTCCCTGCCCGGGCCTCAAAGTGGGAATCAGCCCCAGCATTTT
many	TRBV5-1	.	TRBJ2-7	CASSFRELSYEQYF	TGCGCCAGCAGCTTTCGGGAGCTCTCCTACGAGCAGTACTTC
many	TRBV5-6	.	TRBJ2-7	CASSLALHPNSHEQYF	TGTGCCAGCAGCTTGGCGCTCCACCCTAACTCCCACGAGCAGTACTTC
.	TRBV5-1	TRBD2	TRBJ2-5	CASSLGLADQPPETQYF	TGCGCCAGCAGCTTGGGACTAGCGGACCAACCTCCAGAGACCCAGTACTTC
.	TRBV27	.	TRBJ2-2	CASRSGPRSTGELFF	TGTGCCAGCAGATCCGGGCCTAGGTCCACCGGGGAGCTGTTTTTT
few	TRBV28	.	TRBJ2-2	CASVTVNTGELFF	TGTGCCAGCGTAACGGTTAACACCGGGGAGCTGTTTTTT
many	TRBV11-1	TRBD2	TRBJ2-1	CASSSPVGLGGNEQFF	TGTGCCAGCAGCTCTCCTGTCGGGCTCGGGGGGAATGAGCAGTTCTTC
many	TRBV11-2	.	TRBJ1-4	CASSFSQQNEKLFF	TGTGCCAGCAGCTTTTCACAGCAGAATGAAAAACTGTTTTTT
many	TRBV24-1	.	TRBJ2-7	CATSDSLRGEQYF	TGTGCCACCAGTGACTCCCTGCGGGGCGAGCAGTACTTC
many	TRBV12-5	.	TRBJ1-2	CASGLWGYYGYTF	TGTGCTAGTGGTTTATGGGGTTACTATGGCTACACCTTC
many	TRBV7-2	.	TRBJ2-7	CASSRSGYEQYF	TGTGCCAGCAGCCGGTCCGGCTACGAGCAGTACTTC
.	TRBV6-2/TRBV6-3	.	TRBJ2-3	CTSSPSTDTQYF	TGTACCAGCAGTCCTTCCACAGATACGCAGTATTTT
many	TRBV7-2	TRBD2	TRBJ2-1	CASSLVAAGWEQFF	TGTGCCAGCAGCTTAGTTGCAGCGGGATGGGAGCAGTTCTTC
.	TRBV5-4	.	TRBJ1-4	CASSPGGGATNEKLFF	TGTGCCAGCAGCCCTGGCGGGGGAGCAACTAATGAAAAACTGTTTTTT
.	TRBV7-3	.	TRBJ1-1	CASSRFEGQTEAFF	TGTGCCAGCAGCCGCTTCGAGGGGCAAACTGAAGCTTTCTTT
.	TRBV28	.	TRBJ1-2	CASRLVDNPYGYTF	TGTGCCAGCAGATTAGTTGACAATCCCTATGGCTACACCTTC
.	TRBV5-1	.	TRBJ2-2	CASVPFSSEDTGELFF	TGCGCCAGCGTGCCGTTTAGCTCTGAGGACACCGGGGAGCTGTTTTTT
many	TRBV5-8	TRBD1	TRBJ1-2	CASSLPGTDFYGYTF	TGTGCCAGCAGCTTACCCGGGACAGACTTCTATGGCTACACCTTC
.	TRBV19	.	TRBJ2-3	CASSIRQFTDTQYF	TGTGCCAGTAGTATACGGCAGTTCACAGATACGCAGTATTTT
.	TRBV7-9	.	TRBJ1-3	CASIDVDVYGNTIYF	TGTGCCAGCATTGATGTGGACGTCTATGGAAACACCATATATTTT
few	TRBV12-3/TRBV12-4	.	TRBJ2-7	CASSLGILGQYF	TGTGCCAGCAGTTTAGGGATTCTAGGGCAGTACTTC
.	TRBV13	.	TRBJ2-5	CASSPVSQETQYF	TGTGCCAGCAGCCCGGTTAGCCAAGAGACCCAGTACTTC